These T cell receptor beta chains were read from a single sample in a study of T cells in Graves' hyperthyroidism and ophthalmopathy. Using its own MiXCR run on the multiplex PCR reads, TCRdb lists one record per CDR3 protein. Altogether some 720,000 distinct CDR3 sequences are present, about 17% being singletons, with the ten largest covering roughly 8%. Material: blood. Receptors originate from a man between 18 and 29 years old with Graves' hyperthyroidism. Each CDR3 is given with its conserved first and last residue. The order of the fields is CDR3 length, clone size, D gene, V gene, J gene, CDR3 DNA, CDR3 protein. The D gene is left open where the match is weak. Expanded clones get a size class; other rows say once, few or many, or leave the size out.

length: 13
size: many
D: .
V: TRBV12-3/TRBV12-4
J: TRBJ1-1
DNA: TGTGCCAGCAGTTTAAACCTGGGGACTGAAGCTTTCTTT
CDR3: CASSLNLGTEAFF

length: 14
size: .
D: TRBD2
V: TRBV5-1
J: TRBJ2-1
DNA: TGCGCCAGCAGCTTAGGGACTAGCTTTAATGAGCAGTTCTTC
CDR3: CASSLGTSFNEQFF

length: 15
size: few
D: TRBD2
V: TRBV19
J: TRBJ2-3
DNA: TGTGCCAGCTCCACTTTTGGGACTATCCAAGATACGCAGTATTTT
CDR3: CASSTFGTIQDTQYF

length: 17
size: .
D: .
V: TRBV19
J: TRBJ1-4
DNA: TGTGCCAGTAGTTCACGGACGGGAGCGGCAACTAATGAAAAACTGTTTTTT
CDR3: CASSSRTGAATNEKLFF

length: 13
size: many
D: TRBD2
V: TRBV9
J: TRBJ2-3
DNA: TGTGCCAGCAGTCCAGGGTTAAGCGGGGCGCAGTATTTT
CDR3: CASSPGLSGAQYF

length: 14
size: few
D: .
V: TRBV19
J: TRBJ2-1
DNA: TGTGCCAGTACCTCCGGGGACATATACAATGAGCAGTTCTTC
CDR3: CASTSGDIYNEQFF

length: 15
size: few
D: .
V: TRBV9
J: TRBJ2-5
DNA: TGTGCCAGCAGCGGTGGGATGGGGGGCCGGGAGACCCAGTACTTC
CDR3: CASSGGMGGRETQYF

length: 16
size: .
D: .
V: TRBV9
J: TRBJ2-3
DNA: TGTGCCAGCAGCGTCCGGGCGAGATCTAGCACAGATACGCAGTATTTT
CDR3: CASSVRARSSTDTQYF

length: 16
size: .
D: TRBD2
V: TRBV2
J: TRBJ2-7
DNA: TGTGCCAGCAGGGAGACTAGCGGGAGGCCCTCCTACGAGCAGTACTTC
CDR3: CASRETSGRPSYEQYF

length: 18
size: many
D: TRBD2
V: TRBV10-2
J: TRBJ2-6
DNA: TGCGCCAGCAGCCTGACTAGCGGGAGAGGCTCTGGGGCCAACGTCCTGACTTTC
CDR3: CASSLTSGRGSGANVLTF

length: 16
size: many
D: TRBD1
V: TRBV28
J: TRBJ1-1
DNA: TGTGCCAGCAGACCCGACAGGGGGCCTAGGAGTACTGAAGCTTTCTTT
CDR3: CASRPDRGPRSTEAFF

length: 12
size: few
D: .
V: TRBV28
J: TRBJ2-7
DNA: TGTGCCAGCAGGCGTGGACAGATCGAGCAGTACTTC
CDR3: CASRRGQIEQYF

length: 17
size: .
D: TRBD1
V: TRBV24-1
J: TRBJ2-1
DNA: TGTGCCACCAGTGATCCGGCCAGGGACAGGGGATACAATGAGCAGTTCTTC
CDR3: CATSDPARDRGYNEQFF

length: 15
size: few
D: TRBD1
V: TRBV30
J: TRBJ1-1
DNA: TGTGCCTGGAGGACACACAGGGGGATGAACACTGAAGCTTTCTTT
CDR3: CAWRTHRGMNTEAFF

length: 14
size: .
D: .
V: TRBV2
J: TRBJ1-4
DNA: TGTGCCAGCGCCAGTGGGGGGCTAGATGAAAAACTGTTTTTT
CDR3: CASASGGLDEKLFF

length: 16
size: once
D: TRBD2
V: TRBV4-3
J: TRBJ2-7
DNA: TGCGCCAGCAGCCAGGGTCCGGGACTAGCGTACAATGAGCAGTACTTC
CDR3: CASSQGPGLAYNEQYF

length: 14
size: many
D: .
V: TRBV20-1
J: TRBJ1-2
DNA: TGCAGTGCTGGGACACAGGATGTTGGCTATGGCTACACCTTC
CDR3: CSAGTQDVGYGYTF

length: 13
size: .
D: .
V: TRBV12-3/TRBV12-4
J: TRBJ2-5
DNA: TGTGCCAGCACCCCCTTTTGCCCAGAGACCCAGTACTTC
CDR3: CASTPFCPETQYF

length: 15
size: .
D: TRBD2
V: TRBV4-1
J: TRBJ2-1
DNA: TGCGCCAGCAGCCAACTAGCGGGAGTGGGAAATGAGCAGTTCTTC
CDR3: CASSQLAGVGNEQFF

length: 14
size: few
D: .
V: TRBV9
J: TRBJ1-2
DNA: TGTGCCAGCAGCGGGACGGGGGCGAAGTTAGGCTACACCTTC
CDR3: CASSGTGAKLGYTF

length: 15
size: many
D: .
V: TRBV6-1
J: TRBJ1-1
DNA: TGTGCCAGCAGTAAAGGGGGTGGGGGTAACACTGAAGCTTTCTTT
CDR3: CASSKGGGGNTEAFF

length: 13
size: once
D: TRBD2
V: TRBV20-1
J: TRBJ2-1
DNA: TGCAGTGCTAGGGGACTAGTCAACAGTGAGCAGTTCTTC
CDR3: CSARGLVNSEQFF

length: 16
size: .
D: TRBD2
V: TRBV6-1
J: TRBJ2-1
DNA: TGTGCCAGCAGTGTTTCCACTAGCGGGCCCTACAATGAGCAGTTCTTC
CDR3: CASSVSTSGPYNEQFF

length: 13
size: many
D: TRBD1
V: TRBV24-1
J: TRBJ1-1
DNA: TGTGCCACCAGTGATTCAGGGGGCACTGAAGCTTTCTTT
CDR3: CATSDSGGTEAFF

length: 15
size: .
D: .
V: TRBV12-3/TRBV12-4
J: TRBJ2-5
DNA: TGTGCCCCCAGTTTTCTAGGGGGTCACCAAGAGACCCAGTACTTC
CDR3: CAPSFLGGHQETQYF

length: 14
size: .
D: .
V: TRBV29-1
J: TRBJ2-3
DNA: TGCAGCGGCCACTGGGGGTGGAGCACAGATACGCAGTATTTT
CDR3: CSGHWGWSTDTQYF

length: 14
size: .
D: TRBD2
V: TRBV12-3/TRBV12-4
J: TRBJ2-1
DNA: TGTGCCAGCAGTTTTCCACTAGCGTGGCATGAGCAGTTCTTC
CDR3: CASSFPLAWHEQFF

length: 15
size: few
D: .
V: TRBV20-1
J: TRBJ1-1
DNA: TGCAGTGCTAGAGGGGGGGCTGGGTCGAACACTGAAGCTTTCTTT
CDR3: CSARGGAGSNTEAFF

length: 13
size: many
D: .
V: TRBV28
J: TRBJ2-5
DNA: TGTGCCAGCAGTCGGCCCTGGGAAGAGACCCAGTACTTC
CDR3: CASSRPWEETQYF